Described below is a single T cell receptor (beta chain) sequence and its context. Clones were sequenced by immunoSEQ multiplex PCR, and TCRdb holds only the in-frame ones, with some missing. This repertoire shows about 130,000 clones, about four fifths found once; its top ten account for about 12%. This sample was included in a study of blood T cell repertoires in COVID-19. The wider study: Acute-phase and convalescent COVID-19 samples originated in the United States, Italy and Spain. From T cells, B-cell-depleted T cells, or PBMCs came the material, which was cDNA or gDNA.

This CDR3 region has 18 residues. Germline assignment: CDR1 SGHVS and CDR2 FNYEAQ. After removal of 2 bases from V and 6 bases from J, the junction contained 10 bases not matched to a gene. The chain uses TRBV7-6 and TRBJ2-3; TRBD2 agrees at 14 bases. The sequenced material came from peripheral blood. The sequence was obtained from a man aged 55 to 70 with acute or convalescent COVID-19. DNA for the CDR3: TGTGCCAGCAGCTTACAACCGGGACTAGCGGGAGTTCCGGATACGCAGTATTTT. Its protein product is CASSLQPGLAGVPDTQYF.